This is a list of T cell receptor beta chains from one sample in a study of CD8 T cells in ankylosing spondylitis. One entry per CDR3 protein, called by TCRdb with MiXCR from the 5' RACE reads. Among fewer than 200,000 distinct CDR3 sequences listed, around 9.6% were seen once. Input material: blood, either unsorted or a sorted T cell fraction (not recorded which). The source of these receptors is a female donor with ankylosing spondylitis or in good health (not recorded which). Both conserved end residues are part of each CDR3. D genes are given only for firm matches. Expanded clones are given a class, and other clones once, few, many or no size at all.

>TRBV7-9|TRBD1|few|TRBJ1-1
TGTGCCAGCAGCGTAGCGGGACAGGGGGAATACACTGAAGCTTTCTTT
CASSVAGQGEYTEAFF
>TRBV5-6|-|few|TRBJ1-1
TGTGCCAGCAGCTTGCAACACTTCACTGAAGCTTTCTTT
CASSLQHFTEAFF
>TRBV6-2/TRBV6-3|-|-|TRBJ2-1
TGTGCCAGCAGTTGGGGGACTGGGCGGGGTCACAATGAGCAGTTCTTC
CASSWGTGRGHNEQFF
>TRBV5-5|-|-|TRBJ2-1
TGTGCCAGCAGCTTGTTGGGCGACTCCTACAATGAGCAGTTCTTC
CASSLLGDSYNEQFF
>TRBV7-3|TRBD2|-|TRBJ2-1
TGTGCCAGCAGCCCTTTACTAGCGGGAGAAGAGCAGTTCTTC
CASSPLLAGEEQFF
>TRBV12-3/TRBV12-4|TRBD1|-|TRBJ2-7
TGTGCCAGCGGGGACAGCACTTCCTACGAGCAGTACTTC
CASGDSTSYEQYF
>TRBV18|-|-|TRBJ2-1
TGTGCCAGCTCTTGGACCGGACAGCCCTACAATGAGCAGTTCTTC
CASSWTGQPYNEQFF
>TRBV12-3/TRBV12-4|-|-|TRBJ2-7
TGTACCGGCAGTTTCGGGCGAAGCTACGAGCAGTACTTC
CTGSFGRSYEQYF
>TRBV5-6|-|many|TRBJ2-5
TGTGCCAGCAGCTTGGCCGGGGGCAGGGAGACCCAGTACTTC
CASSLAGGRETQYF
>TRBV7-9|-|many|TRBJ2-7
TGTGCCAGCAGCCACGTGGGACGGGAACACGAGCAGTACTTC
CASSHVGREHEQYF
>TRBV7-9|-|-|TRBJ2-1
TGTGCCAGCAGCTCACCCCCAGGGAATGAGCAGTTCTTC
CASSSPPGNEQFF
>TRBV29-1|TRBD2|many|TRBJ2-1
TGCAGCGCAAGCGGGGGAGGTGGGAATGAGCAGTTCTTC
CSASGGGGNEQFF
>TRBV20-1|-|few|TRBJ1-5
TGCAGTGCTCCAGCGACCGGTTGGCCCCAGCATTTT
CSAPATGWPQHF
>TRBV2|-|few|TRBJ2-7
TGTGCCAGCAAAGCCGGATCCTACGAGCAGTACTTC
CASKAGSYEQYF
>TRBV6-5|TRBD2|many|TRBJ2-1
TGTGCCAGCAGTTCGGTATCTAGCGGTTACAATCATGAGCAGTTCTTC
CASSSVSSGYNHEQFF
>TRBV27|-|-|TRBJ1-2
TGTGCCAGCAGATCTCGGGGGGCGGAGGGCTACACCTTC
CASRSRGAEGYTF
>TRBV18|-|-|TRBJ2-7
TGTGCCAGCTCCCACTGGGACAACCTCTACGAGCAGTACTTC
CASSHWDNLYEQYF
>TRBV10-3|-|-|TRBJ2-3
TGTGCCATCAGTGAAGCCGGGCAGGCCGAAGATACGCAGTATTTT
CAISEAGQAEDTQYF
>TRBV11-2|-|-|TRBJ2-6
TGTGCCAGCAGCGGCGGGTCTGGGGGGGCCAACGTCCTGACTTTC
CASSGGSGGANVLTF
>TRBV12-3/TRBV12-4|-|many|TRBJ2-7
TGTGCCAGCAGTCCGAGTGGCCACGAGCAGTACTTC
CASSPSGHEQYF
>TRBV9|-|-|TRBJ1-6
TGTGCCAGCAGCGCCGGACAGCAAAATTCACCCCTCCACTTT
CASSAGQQNSPLHF
>TRBV28|TRBD1|-|TRBJ2-7
TGTGCCAGCAGTGACAGGGAGCGGTACTTC
CASSDRERYF